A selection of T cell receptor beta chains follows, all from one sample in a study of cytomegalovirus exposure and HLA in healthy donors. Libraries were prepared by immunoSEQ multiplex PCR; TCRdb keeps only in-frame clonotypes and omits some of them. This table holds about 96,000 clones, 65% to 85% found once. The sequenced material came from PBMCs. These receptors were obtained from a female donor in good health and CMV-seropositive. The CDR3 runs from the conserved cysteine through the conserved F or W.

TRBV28 CASYSGGAPRYEQYF
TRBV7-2 CASSFGQVRYGYTF
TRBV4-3 CASSQDQAGGLTGELFF
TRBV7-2 CASSFLGGQLNTEAFF
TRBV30 CAWSGGSHGYTF
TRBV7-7 CASSLNSQETQYF
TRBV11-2 CASSLQRGGRWTDTQYF
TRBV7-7 CASSTGTSINEQFF
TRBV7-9 CASSHPDRSYEQYF
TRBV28 CASSSRFRVGETQYF
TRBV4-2 CASSPLAGGHYEQYF
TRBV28 CASSFEGETEAFF
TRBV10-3 CAISELAGFSYNEQFF
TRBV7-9 CASSFLGLLNTGELFF
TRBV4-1 CASSQVGALTDTQYF
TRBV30 CASTQTGRAGTYEQYF
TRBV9 CASSVARSSQETQYF
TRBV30 CAWSQRGDYGYTF
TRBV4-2 CASSQENRGYHEQYF
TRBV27 CASSLGGVYEQYF
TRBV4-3 CASSQDANQPQHF
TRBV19 CASSRTGPSYEQYF